The sequence of this TCR beta chain was determined in a study of T cells in Graves' hyperthyroidism and ophthalmopathy. Authors of the study amplified TCR beta CDR3 regions from RNA transcripts. Primed by the HTBI set, a first-round RT-PCR was run on the TCR CDR3. Each CDR3 protein is one row after TCRdb ran MiXCR on the multiplex PCR reads. Of about 96,000 distinct CDR3 sequences listed, about 51% are singletons. This clonotype was counted ten times or more. Patients were excluded because of uncontrolled infection, other autoimmune disease, pregnancy or lactation. The CDR3 has 16 residues. Trimming pared 0 bases from V and 2 bases from J, leaving 13 bases between. CDR1 and CDR2 (germline): KGHDR, SFDVKD.

This TCR was recovered from a woman aged 40 to 55 with Graves' hyperthyroidism. V and J are TRBV24-1 and TRBJ2-7; a weak D match, TRBD2 (5 bases). The sequenced sample consisted of blood. The chain's CDR3 is CATSDLPRAVTYEQYF. CDR3 in DNA: TGTGCCACCAGTGATTTGCCACGAGCGGTTACCTACGAGCAGTACTTC.